Sequencing of this T cell receptor (beta chain) was carried out in a study of Ad26.COV2.S vaccination and SARS-CoV-2 variants. Specified treatment: roughly 20 received Ad26.COV2.S at low or high dose, single or two shots; about five received placebo; per-sample allocation not given. Specimen acquisition occurred on day 63 following the initial vaccine or placebo injection. On this clone: Its antigen is unidentified.

General study points: Post-vaccination breadth of spike-specific CD8+ and CD4+ T cell responses was reportedly substantial. Vaccine and placebo recipients had comparable breadth of non-spike TCRs.

Germline-derived CDR1 and CDR2 are SGDLS and YYNGEE. J gave up 4 bases and V 3 bases, and 7 bases lay outside the gene matches. The CDR3 is made up of 16 amino acids. Sequenced by immunoSEQ multiplex PCR; TCRdb stores in-frame clones only, minus some. The table includes over 350,000 clones, approximately 86% detected once. The clonotype was recovered from a person aged 18-60 years who received the Ad26.COV2.S COVID-19 vaccine or a placebo. The sequencing here drew on peripheral blood, taken in a trial of Ad26.COV2.S vaccine versus placebo. The genes are TRBV9 and TRBJ1-2; the match to TRBD1 covers 12 bases. The DNA of the CDR3 is TGTGCCAGCAGCGGACACCGGGACAGGGGGCTCTATGGCTACACCTTC. It yields the protein CASSGHRDRGLYGYTF.